This T cell receptor beta chain was found in a study of blood T cell repertoires in COVID-19. The wider study: Sources were T cells, B-cell-depleted T cells, or PBMCs; the material itself was cDNA or gDNA.

As handled by the study authors: Quantification of nucleated cells was approximated via reference gene primer amplification. Assay: immunoSEQ multiplex PCR; the TCRdb copy retains only in-frame clones and omits some. The V and J calls and clone size were taken over from that table, and D and trimming were inferred from the DNA. Among roughly 120,000 clones listed, around four fifths were seen once. The clonotype was recovered from a woman aged 60 to 75 with acute or convalescent COVID-19. The sequenced sample consisted of peripheral blood.

This CDR3 reads CASGAWEGQTQYF. The CDR3, as DNA: TGTGCCAGCGGGGCATGGGAGGGGCAGACCCAGTACTTC. The chain recombines TRBV7-2 with TRBJ2-5; 7 bases are shared with TRBD2. The CDR3 has 13 amino acids. Germline V CDR1 and CDR2: SGHTA, FQGNSA. Losses at the gene ends were 8 bases for V and 6 bases for J; bases not matched to a gene: 9. The variable domain in full, with the rest retrieved from reference TRBV7-2 and TRBJ2-5, is GAGVSQSPSNKVTEKGKDVELRCDPISGHTALYWYRQSLGQGLEFLIYFQGNSAPDKSGLPSDRFSAERTGGSVSTLTIQRTQQEDSAVYLCASGAWEGQTQYFGPGTRLLVL.